This section outlines one T cell receptor (beta chain) sequence together with its context. After removal of 0 bases from V and 4 bases from J, the junction contained 5 bases not matched to a gene. This CDR3 has 15 residues. The V gene's germline CDR1 is SEHNR and CDR2 FQNEAQ (reference sequence). The source of the sample is a study of T cell responses to AZD1222 COVID-19 vaccine. Clones were sequenced by immunoSEQ multiplex PCR, and TCRdb holds only the in-frame ones, with some missing. The table includes around 140,000 clones, roughly 91% detected once. Sequenced here: peripheral blood, sampled on day 0 of AZD1222 vaccination. The rearrangement links TRBV7-9 to TRBJ1-2; 7 nucleotides match TRBD1. The TCR comes from an adult in good health. CDR3 sequence: CASSLADRVGYGYTF. CDR3 bases: TGTGCCAGCAGCTTAGCCGACAGGGTCGGCTATGGCTACACCTTC. Full variable domain (outside the CDR3, taken from reference TRBV7-9 and TRBJ1-2): DTGVSQNPRHKITKRGQNVTFRCDPISEHNRLYWYRQTLGQGPEFLTYFQNEAQLEKSRLLSDRFSAERPKGSFSTLEIQRTEQGDSAMYLCASSLADRVGYGYTFGSGTRLTVV.